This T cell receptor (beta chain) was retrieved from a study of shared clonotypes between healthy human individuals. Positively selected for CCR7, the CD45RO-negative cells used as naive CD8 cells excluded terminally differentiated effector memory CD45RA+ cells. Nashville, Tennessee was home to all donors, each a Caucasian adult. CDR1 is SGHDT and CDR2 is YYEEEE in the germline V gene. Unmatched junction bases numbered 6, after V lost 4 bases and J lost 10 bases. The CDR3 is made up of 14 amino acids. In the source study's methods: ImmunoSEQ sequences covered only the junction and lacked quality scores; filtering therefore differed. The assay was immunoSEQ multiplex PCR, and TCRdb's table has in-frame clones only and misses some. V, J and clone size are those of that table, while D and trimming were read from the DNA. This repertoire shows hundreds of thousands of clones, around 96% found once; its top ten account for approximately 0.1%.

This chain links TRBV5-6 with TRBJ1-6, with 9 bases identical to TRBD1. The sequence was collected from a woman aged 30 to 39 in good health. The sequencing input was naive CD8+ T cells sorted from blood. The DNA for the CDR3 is TGTGCCAGCAGCCCGGGACAGGGAGGATCACCCCTCCACTTT. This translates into CASSPGQGGSPLHF.